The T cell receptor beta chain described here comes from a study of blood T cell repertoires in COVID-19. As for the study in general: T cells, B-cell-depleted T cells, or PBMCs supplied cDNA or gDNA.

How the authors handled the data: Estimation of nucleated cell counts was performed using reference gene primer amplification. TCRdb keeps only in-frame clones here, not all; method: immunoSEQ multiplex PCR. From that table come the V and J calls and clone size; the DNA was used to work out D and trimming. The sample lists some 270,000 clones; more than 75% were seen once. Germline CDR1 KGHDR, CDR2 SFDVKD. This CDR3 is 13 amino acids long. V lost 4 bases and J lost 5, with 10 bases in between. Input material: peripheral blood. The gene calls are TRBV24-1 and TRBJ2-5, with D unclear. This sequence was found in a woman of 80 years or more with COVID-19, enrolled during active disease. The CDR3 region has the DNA TGTGCCACCAGTGACCAAACTAAGGAGACCCAGTACTTC. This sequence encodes CATSDQTKETQYF.